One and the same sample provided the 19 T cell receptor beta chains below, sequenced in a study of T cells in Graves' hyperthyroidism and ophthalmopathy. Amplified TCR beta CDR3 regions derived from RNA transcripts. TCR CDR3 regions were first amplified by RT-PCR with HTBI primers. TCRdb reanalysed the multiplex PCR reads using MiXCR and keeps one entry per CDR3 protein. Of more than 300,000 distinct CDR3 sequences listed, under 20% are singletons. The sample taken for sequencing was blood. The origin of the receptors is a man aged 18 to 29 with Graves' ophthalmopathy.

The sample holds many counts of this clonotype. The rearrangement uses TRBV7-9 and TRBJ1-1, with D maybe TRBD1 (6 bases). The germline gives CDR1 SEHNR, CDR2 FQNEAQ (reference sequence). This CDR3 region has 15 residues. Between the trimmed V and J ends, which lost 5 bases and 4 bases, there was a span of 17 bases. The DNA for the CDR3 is TGTGCCAGCAGCCCCTCCTCGGGGGGCGTCACTGAAGCTTTCTTT. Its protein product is CASSPSSGGVTEAFF.

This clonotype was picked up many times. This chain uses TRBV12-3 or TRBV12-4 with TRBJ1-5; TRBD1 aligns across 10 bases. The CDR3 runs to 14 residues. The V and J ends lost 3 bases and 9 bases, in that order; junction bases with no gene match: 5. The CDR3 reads CASSFGDRGSPQHF. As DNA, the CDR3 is TGTGCCAGCAGTTTCGGGGACAGGGGATCGCCCCAGCATTTT.

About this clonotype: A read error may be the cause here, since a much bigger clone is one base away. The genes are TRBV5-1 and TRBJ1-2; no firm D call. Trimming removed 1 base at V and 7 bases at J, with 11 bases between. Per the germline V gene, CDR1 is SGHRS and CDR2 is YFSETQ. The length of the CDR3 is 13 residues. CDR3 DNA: TGCGCCAGCAGCTTGATGGCGGTCGTTGGCTACACCTTC. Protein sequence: CASSLMAVVGYTF.

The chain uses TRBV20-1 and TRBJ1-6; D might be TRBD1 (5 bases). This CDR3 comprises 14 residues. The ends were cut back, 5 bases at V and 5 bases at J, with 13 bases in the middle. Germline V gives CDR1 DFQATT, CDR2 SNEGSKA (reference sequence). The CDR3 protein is CSASHRLNNSPLHF. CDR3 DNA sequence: TGCAGTGCTTCTCACAGGTTAAATAATTCACCCCTCCACTTT.

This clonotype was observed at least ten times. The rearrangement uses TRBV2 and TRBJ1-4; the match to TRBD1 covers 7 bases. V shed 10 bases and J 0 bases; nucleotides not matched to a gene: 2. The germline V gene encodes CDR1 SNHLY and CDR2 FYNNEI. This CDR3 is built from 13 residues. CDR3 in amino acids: CAITGATNEKLFF. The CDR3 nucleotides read TGTGCCATCACAGGGGCAACTAATGAAAAACTGTTTTTT. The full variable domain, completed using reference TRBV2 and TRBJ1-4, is EPEVTQTPSHQVTQMGQEVILRCVPISNHLYFYWYRQILGQKVEFLVSFYNNEISEKSEIFDDQFSVERPDGSNFTLKIRSTKLEDSAMYFCAITGATNEKLFFGSGTQLSVL.

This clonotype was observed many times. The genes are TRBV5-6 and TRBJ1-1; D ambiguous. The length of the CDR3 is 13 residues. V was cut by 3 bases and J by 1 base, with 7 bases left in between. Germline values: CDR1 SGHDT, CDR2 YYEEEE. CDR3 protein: CASSWYTNTEAFF. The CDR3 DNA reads TGTGCCAGCAGCTGGTACACGAACACTGAAGCTTTCTTT.

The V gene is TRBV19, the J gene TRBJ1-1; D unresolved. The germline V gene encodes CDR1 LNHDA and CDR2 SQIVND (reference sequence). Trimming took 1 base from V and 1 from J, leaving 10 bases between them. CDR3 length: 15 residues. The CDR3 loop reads CASSIGSQRNTEAFF. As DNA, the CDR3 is TGTGCCAGTAGTATAGGCAGTCAGAGGAACACTGAAGCTTTCTTT.

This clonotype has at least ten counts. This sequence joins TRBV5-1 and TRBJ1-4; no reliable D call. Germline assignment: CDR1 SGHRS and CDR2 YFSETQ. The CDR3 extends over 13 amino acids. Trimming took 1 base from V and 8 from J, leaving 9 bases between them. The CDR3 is CASSLRSWEKLFF. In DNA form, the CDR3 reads TGCGCCAGCAGCTTGCGGTCATGGGAAAAACTGTTTTTT.

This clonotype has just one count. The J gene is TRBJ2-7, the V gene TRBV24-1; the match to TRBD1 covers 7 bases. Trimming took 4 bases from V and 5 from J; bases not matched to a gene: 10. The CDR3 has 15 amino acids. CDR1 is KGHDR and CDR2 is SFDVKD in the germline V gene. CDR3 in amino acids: CATSDSWGQFNEQYF. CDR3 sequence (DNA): TGTGCCACCAGTGACTCTTGGGGACAGTTCAACGAGCAGTACTTC.

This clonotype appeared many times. Written as DNA, the CDR3 is TGTGCCAGCAGTCCAATGACTAGCGGGGGTAGTGATACGCAGTATTTT. Protein sequence: CASSPMTSGGSDTQYF. The J gene is TRBJ2-3, the V gene TRBV12-3 or TRBV12-4, with 12 bases that match TRBD2. J gave up 6 bases and V 5 bases, and 9 bases lay outside the gene matches. This CDR3 is 16 amino acids long.

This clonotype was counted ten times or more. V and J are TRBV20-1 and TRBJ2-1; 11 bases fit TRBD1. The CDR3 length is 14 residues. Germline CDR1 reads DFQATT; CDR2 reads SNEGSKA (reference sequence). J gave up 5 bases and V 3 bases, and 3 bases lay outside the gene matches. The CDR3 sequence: CSARRDRGNNEQFF. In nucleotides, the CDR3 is TGCAGTGCTAGGCGGGACAGGGGGAACAATGAGCAGTTCTTC.

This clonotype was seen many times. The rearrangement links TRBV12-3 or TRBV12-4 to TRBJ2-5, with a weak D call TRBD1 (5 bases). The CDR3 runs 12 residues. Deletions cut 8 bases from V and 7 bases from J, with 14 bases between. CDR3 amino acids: CASRPGSGTQYF. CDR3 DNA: TGTGCCAGCCGCCCAGGGTCGGGGACCCAGTACTTC.

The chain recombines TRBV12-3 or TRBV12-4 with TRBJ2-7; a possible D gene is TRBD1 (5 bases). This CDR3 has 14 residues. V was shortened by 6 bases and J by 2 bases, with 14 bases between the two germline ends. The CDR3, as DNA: TGTGCCAGCAGCCCACAACCAGGGACCTACGAGCAGTACTTC. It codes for CASSPQPGTYEQYF.

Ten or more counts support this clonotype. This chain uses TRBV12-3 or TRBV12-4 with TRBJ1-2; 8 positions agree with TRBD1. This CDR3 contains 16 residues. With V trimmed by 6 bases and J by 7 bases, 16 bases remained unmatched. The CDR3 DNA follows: TGTGCCAGCAGCCGCCGATTGGACAGGGTGTTGGGTGGCTACACCTTC. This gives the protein CASSRRLDRVLGGYTF.

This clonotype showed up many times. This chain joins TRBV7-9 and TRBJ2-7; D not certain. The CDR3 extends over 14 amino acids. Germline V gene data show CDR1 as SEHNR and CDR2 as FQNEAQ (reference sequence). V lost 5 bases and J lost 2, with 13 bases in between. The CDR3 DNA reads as TGTGCCAGCAGCATAGAGGACGCTGCCTACGAGCAGTACTTC. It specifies CASSIEDAAYEQYF. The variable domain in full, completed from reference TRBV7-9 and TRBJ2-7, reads DTGVSQNPRHKITKRGQNVTFRCDPISEHNRLYWYRQTLGQGPEFLTYFQNEAQLEKSRLLSDRFSAERPKGSFSTLEIQRTEQGDSAMYLCASSIEDAAYEQYFGPGTRLTVT.

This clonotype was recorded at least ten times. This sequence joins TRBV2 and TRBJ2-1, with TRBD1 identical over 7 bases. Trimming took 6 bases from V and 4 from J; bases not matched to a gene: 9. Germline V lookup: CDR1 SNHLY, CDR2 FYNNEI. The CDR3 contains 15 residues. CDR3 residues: CASSSPDRRYNEQFF. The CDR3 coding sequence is TGTGCCAGCAGCTCGCCGGACAGGAGATACAATGAGCAGTTCTTC.

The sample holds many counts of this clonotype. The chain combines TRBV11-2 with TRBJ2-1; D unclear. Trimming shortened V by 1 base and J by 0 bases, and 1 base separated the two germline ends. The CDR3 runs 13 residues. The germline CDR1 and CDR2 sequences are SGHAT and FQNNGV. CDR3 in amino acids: CASSLGSYNEQFF. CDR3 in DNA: TGTGCCAGCAGCTTAGGCTCCTACAATGAGCAGTTCTTC.

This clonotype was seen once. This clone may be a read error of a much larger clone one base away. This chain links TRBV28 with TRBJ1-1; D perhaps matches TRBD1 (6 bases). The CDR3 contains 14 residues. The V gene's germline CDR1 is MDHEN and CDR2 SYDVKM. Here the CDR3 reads CTSSLVEQGTEAFF. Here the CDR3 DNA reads TGTACCAGCAGTCTTGTGGAACAGGGTACTGAAGCTTTCTTT.

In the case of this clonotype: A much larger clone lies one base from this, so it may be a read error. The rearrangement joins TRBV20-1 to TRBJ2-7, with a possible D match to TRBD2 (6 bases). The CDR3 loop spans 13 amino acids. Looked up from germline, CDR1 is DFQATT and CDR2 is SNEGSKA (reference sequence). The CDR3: CSAAKGRMYEQCF. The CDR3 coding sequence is TGCAGTGCTGCGAAAGGGAGGATGTACGAGCAGTGCTTC.